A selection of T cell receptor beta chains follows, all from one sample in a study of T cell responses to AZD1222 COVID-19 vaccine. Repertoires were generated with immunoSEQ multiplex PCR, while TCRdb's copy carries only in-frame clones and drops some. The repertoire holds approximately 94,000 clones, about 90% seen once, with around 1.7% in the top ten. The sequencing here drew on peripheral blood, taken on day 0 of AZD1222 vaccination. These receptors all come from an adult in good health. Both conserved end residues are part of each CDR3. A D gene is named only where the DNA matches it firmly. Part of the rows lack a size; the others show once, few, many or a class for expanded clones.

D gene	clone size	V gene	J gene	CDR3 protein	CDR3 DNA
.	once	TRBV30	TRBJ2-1	CAWGLGEQFF	TGTGCCTGGGGGTTGGGTGAGCAGTTCTTC
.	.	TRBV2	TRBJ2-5	CASSYSPETQYF	TGTGCCAGCAGCTATTCCCCTGAGACCCAGTACTTC
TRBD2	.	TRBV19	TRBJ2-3	CASMGREGGDTQYF	TGTGCCAGTATGGGGCGGGAGGGCGGAGATACGCAGTATTTT
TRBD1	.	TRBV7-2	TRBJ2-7	CASSVSGTGYEQYF	TGTGCCAGCAGCGTCTCCGGGACAGGGTACGAGCAGTACTTC
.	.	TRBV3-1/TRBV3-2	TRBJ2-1	CASSPKRSSGRDNEQFF	TGTGCCAGCAGTCCCAAACGGAGTTCCGGGAGAGACAATGAGCAGTTCTTC
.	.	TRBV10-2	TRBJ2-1	CASSPLVTEQFF	TGCGCCAGCAGTCCCCTGGTGACTGAGCAGTTCTTC
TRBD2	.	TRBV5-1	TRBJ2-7	CASRRLAGVSDSYEQYF	TGCGCCAGCAGGAGACTAGCGGGAGTATCAGACTCCTACGAGCAGTACTTC
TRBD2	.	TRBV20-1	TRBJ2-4	CSATERAGDKNIQYF	TGCAGTGCTACTGAGAGGGCGGGGGACAAAAACATTCAGTACTTC
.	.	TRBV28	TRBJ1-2	CASSSTANYGYTF	TGTGCCAGCAGCTCAACAGCTAACTATGGCTACACCTTC
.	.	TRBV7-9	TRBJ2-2	CASSLALQSVGELFF	TGTGCCAGCAGCTTAGCCCTACAGTCGGTCGGGGAGCTGTTTTTT
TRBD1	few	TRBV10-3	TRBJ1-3	CAIRGGQGNGNTIYF	TGTGCCATCCGCGGAGGACAGGGAAATGGAAACACCATATATTTT
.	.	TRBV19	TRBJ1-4	CASNLRRDIEKLFF	TGTGCCAGTAATCTACGTAGGGACATCGAAAAACTGTTTTTT
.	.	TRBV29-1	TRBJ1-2	CSGRTVDGYTF	TGCAGCGGCAGGACTGTTGATGGCTACACCTTC
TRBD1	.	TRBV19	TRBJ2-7	CASSADRALGEQYF	TGTGCCAGTAGTGCGGACAGGGCCCTTGGGGAGCAGTACTTC
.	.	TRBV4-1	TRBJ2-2	CASSQDLGRNTGELFF	TGCGCCAGCAGCCAAGATCTAGGACGTAACACCGGGGAGCTGTTTTTT
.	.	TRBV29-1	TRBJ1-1	CSVKQGMNTEAFF	TGCAGCGTAAAACAGGGCATGAACACTGAAGCTTTCTTT
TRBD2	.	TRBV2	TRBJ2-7	CASGTTAYEQYF	TGTGCCAGCGGGACTACGGCCTACGAGCAGTACTTC
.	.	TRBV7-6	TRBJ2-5	CASSYTGYRQETQYF	TGTGCCAGCAGCTATACAGGGTACCGTCAGGAGACCCAGTACTTC
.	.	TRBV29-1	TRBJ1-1	CSVGSQKNTEAFF	TGCAGCGTCGGGTCTCAGAAAAACACTGAAGCTTTCTTT
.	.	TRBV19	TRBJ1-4	CASSIRVGTNEKLFF	TGTGCCAGTAGTATCAGGGTAGGGACTAATGAAAAACTGTTTTTT
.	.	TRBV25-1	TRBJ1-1	CASSVTAKGSEAFF	TGTGCCAGCAGTGTCACAGCAAAGGGGTCTGAAGCTTTCTTT
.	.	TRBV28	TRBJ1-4	CASCDRGANEKLFF	TGTGCCAGCTGTGACAGAGGGGCCAATGAAAAACTGTTTTTT
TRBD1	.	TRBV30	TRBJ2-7	CAWSRGQGREQYF	TGTGCCTGGAGTCGGGGACAGGGGCGCGAGCAGTACTTC
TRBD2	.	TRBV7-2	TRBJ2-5	CASSSTSGGETQYF	TGTGCCAGCAGCTCCACTAGCGGCGGGGAGACCCAGTACTTC
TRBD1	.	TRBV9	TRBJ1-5	CASSLGTGKSQPQHF	TGTGCCAGCAGCTTGGGGACAGGGAAAAGTCAGCCCCAGCATTTT
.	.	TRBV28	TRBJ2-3	CASSLVSPSGDTQYF	TGTGCCAGCAGTTTAGTCTCGCCGTCGGGGGATACGCAGTATTTT
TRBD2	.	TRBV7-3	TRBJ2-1	CASSLRGWEGLGNEQFF	TGTGCCAGCAGCTTAAGGGGCTGGGAGGGCCTTGGGAATGAGCAGTTCTTC
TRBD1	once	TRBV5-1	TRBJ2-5	CASSLVGTGKETQYF	TGCGCCAGCAGCTTGGTCGGGACAGGGAAAGAGACCCAGTACTTC
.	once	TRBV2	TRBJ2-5	CASSPQETQYF	TGTGCCAGCAGCCCCCAAGAGACCCAGTACTTC
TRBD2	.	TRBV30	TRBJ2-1	CAWSRMASGSYEQFF	TGTGCCTGGAGTCGGATGGCTAGCGGGAGCTATGAGCAGTTCTTC
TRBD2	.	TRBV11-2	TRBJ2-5	CASSLGPAGGSLWTQYF	TGTGCCAGCAGCTTAGGCCCAGCGGGAGGGTCATTGTGGACCCAGTACTTC